This is a list of T cell receptor beta chains from one sample in a study of identical twins. Each CDR3 protein is one row after TCRdb ran MiXCR on the 5' RACE reads. The sample lists 500,000 to 650,000 distinct CDR3 sequences, about 22% occurring once. These data are also associated with another study on yellow fever vaccine responses in identical twins.

The sequencing sample was made of CD4+ T cells sorted from blood. These receptor sequences come from a woman younger than 35 in good health. CDR3s include the opening cysteine and the closing phenylalanine or tryptophan. The order of the fields is clone size, J gene, CDR3 length, V gene, D gene, CDR3 DNA, CDR3 protein. D genes are given only for firm matches. Not every row has a clone size; where given, it reads once, few, many or a size class.

clone size: few
J gene: TRBJ2-1
CDR3 length: 16
V gene: TRBV6-5
D gene: .
CDR3 DNA: TGTGCCAGCAGTTACTGGGTCCAGAGCTCCTACAATGAGCAGTTCTTC
CDR3 protein: CASSYWVQSSYNEQFF

clone size: .
J gene: TRBJ2-2
CDR3 length: 17
V gene: TRBV5-1
D gene: TRBD2
CDR3 DNA: TGCGCCAGCAGCGCGGGACTAGCGGGGGGGAACACCGGGGAGCTGTTTTTT
CDR3 protein: CASSAGLAGGNTGELFF

clone size: few
J gene: TRBJ1-1
CDR3 length: 15
V gene: TRBV27
D gene: TRBD1
CDR3 DNA: TGTGCCAGCAGTCTAACACGACAGGGGGCAACTGAAGCTTTCTTT
CDR3 protein: CASSLTRQGATEAFF

clone size: few
J gene: TRBJ1-4
CDR3 length: 13
V gene: TRBV20-1
D gene: .
CDR3 DNA: TGCAGTGCTGGCAGATCAACTAATGAAAAACTGTTTTTT
CDR3 protein: CSAGRSTNEKLFF

clone size: .
J gene: TRBJ2-1
CDR3 length: 14
V gene: TRBV7-2
D gene: .
CDR3 DNA: TGTGCCAGCAGCTTAGTTACTATACAGAATGAGCAGTTCTTC
CDR3 protein: CASSLVTIQNEQFF

clone size: few
J gene: TRBJ1-5
CDR3 length: 14
V gene: TRBV5-1
D gene: .
CDR3 DNA: TGCGCCAGCAGCTTAGATGGCCGAACGAGGCCCCAGCATTTT
CDR3 protein: CASSLDGRTRPQHF

clone size: .
J gene: TRBJ2-1
CDR3 length: 18
V gene: TRBV6-1
D gene: TRBD2
CDR3 DNA: TGTGCCAGCATGAGGGGGACTAGCGGGAATTGGGTGGACAATGAGCAGTTCTTC
CDR3 protein: CASMRGTSGNWVDNEQFF

clone size: few
J gene: TRBJ1-1
CDR3 length: 12
V gene: TRBV20-1
D gene: TRBD1
CDR3 DNA: TGCAGCCAGACAGGGGGCATGACTGAAGCTTTCTTT
CDR3 protein: CSQTGGMTEAFF

clone size: few
J gene: TRBJ2-6
CDR3 length: 17
V gene: TRBV5-1
D gene: TRBD2
CDR3 DNA: TGCGCCAGCTCCCGACTAGCGGGAGGCTCAGGGGCCAACGTCCTGACTTTC
CDR3 protein: CASSRLAGGSGANVLTF

clone size: .
J gene: TRBJ1-4
CDR3 length: 16
V gene: TRBV6-5
D gene: .
CDR3 DNA: TGTGCCAGCAGTTACCAGCGTACAGGTGGAGGGGTAAAACTGTTTTTT
CDR3 protein: CASSYQRTGGGVKLFF

clone size: .
J gene: TRBJ2-2
CDR3 length: 14
V gene: TRBV6-1
D gene: .
CDR3 DNA: TGTGCCAGCAGCCAACAGAGGGACACCGGGGAGCTGTTTTTT
CDR3 protein: CASSQQRDTGELFF

clone size: few
J gene: TRBJ1-1
CDR3 length: 16
V gene: TRBV5-1
D gene: .
CDR3 DNA: TGCGCCAGCAGCTTGGATCCGGGTTTGGGGAGGACTGAAGCTTTCTTT
CDR3 protein: CASSLDPGLGRTEAFF

clone size: .
J gene: TRBJ2-3
CDR3 length: 14
V gene: TRBV6-1
D gene: .
CDR3 DNA: TGTGCCAGCAAAACAGGGAGGAGCACAGATACGCAGTATTTT
CDR3 protein: CASKTGRSTDTQYF

clone size: .
J gene: TRBJ2-2
CDR3 length: 16
V gene: TRBV4-2
D gene: .
CDR3 DNA: TGTGCCAGCAGCCAAGCTCCAGGGTTGAAGAACGGGGAGCTGTTTTTT
CDR3 protein: CASSQAPGLKNGELFF

clone size: .
J gene: TRBJ2-7
CDR3 length: 13
V gene: TRBV2
D gene: TRBD2
CDR3 DNA: TGTGCCAGCACACTAGCGGGAGTCTGGGAGCAGTACTTC
CDR3 protein: CASTLAGVWEQYF

clone size: few
J gene: TRBJ2-5
CDR3 length: 17
V gene: TRBV6-5
D gene: TRBD1
CDR3 DNA: TGTGCCAGCAGTTACTCCTCTGGGGCAGGGGGTCTCGAGACCCAGTACTTC
CDR3 protein: CASSYSSGAGGLETQYF

clone size: .
J gene: TRBJ1-6
CDR3 length: 15
V gene: TRBV6-5
D gene: .
CDR3 DNA: TGTGCCAGCAGTTACGAGGGGGACTATAATTCACCCCTCCACTTT
CDR3 protein: CASSYEGDYNSPLHF

clone size: .
J gene: TRBJ2-2
CDR3 length: 14
V gene: TRBV4-1
D gene: .
CDR3 DNA: TGCGCCAGCAGCCTGGAAGGGGAGACCGGGGAGCTGTTTTTT
CDR3 protein: CASSLEGETGELFF

clone size: few
J gene: TRBJ2-7
CDR3 length: 16
V gene: TRBV3-1
D gene: .
CDR3 DNA: TGTGCCAGCAGCCAGCAACAGCTCTCGAGGCCTTACGAGCAGTACTTC
CDR3 protein: CASSQQQLSRPYEQYF

clone size: .
J gene: TRBJ2-1
CDR3 length: 15
V gene: TRBV19
D gene: TRBD2
CDR3 DNA: TGTGCCAGTAGTACCCTGGAAGCGGGGTACAATGAGCAGTTCTTC
CDR3 protein: CASSTLEAGYNEQFF

clone size: many
J gene: TRBJ2-3
CDR3 length: 14
V gene: TRBV27
D gene: TRBD2
CDR3 DNA: TGTGCCAGCAGTTTAGGGCTAGCGGGAGATACGCAGTATTTT
CDR3 protein: CASSLGLAGDTQYF

clone size: few
J gene: TRBJ2-7
CDR3 length: 13
V gene: TRBV29-1
D gene: TRBD1
CDR3 DNA: TGCAGCGTTCGGACAGGGGGATACTACGAGCAGTACTTC
CDR3 protein: CSVRTGGYYEQYF

clone size: .
J gene: TRBJ2-7
CDR3 length: 14
V gene: TRBV4-2
D gene: .
CDR3 DNA: TGTGCCAGCAGCCAAGATGCAGGGCCCTACGAGCAGTACTTC
CDR3 protein: CASSQDAGPYEQYF

clone size: few
J gene: TRBJ2-6
CDR3 length: 15
V gene: TRBV28
D gene: .
CDR3 DNA: TGTGCCAGCAGTTTTCACGAGGGGGGGGCCAACGTCCTGACTTTC
CDR3 protein: CASSFHEGGANVLTF

clone size: .
J gene: TRBJ2-1
CDR3 length: 15
V gene: TRBV7-9
D gene: TRBD1
CDR3 DNA: TGTGCCAGCAGCTTTAGACAGGGGGCGACGAATGAGCAGTTCTTC
CDR3 protein: CASSFRQGATNEQFF